This T cell receptor beta chain is drawn from a study of T-cell reconstitution after alpha-beta-depleted transplantation in children. In regard to this clonotype: Its antigen remains unknown. It may be a read error: a sequence one base away is much more abundant.

The CDR3 loop spans 15 amino acids. Looked up from germline, CDR1 is SQVTM and CDR2 is ANQGSEA. The V end was cut by 4 bases, the J end by 3 bases, with 16 bases between. This sample's TCRbeta library carried unique molecular identifier barcodes. A single record per CDR3 protein comes from TCRdb applying MiXCR to the PCR reads. The sample includes 450,000 to 600,000 distinct CDR3 sequences, approximately 10% seen only once; the top ten take 2% to 2.5%. Findings of the study overall: About two months after transplant, alpha-beta T cells reportedly came from several hundred expanded graft clones. Certain patients had high TCRbeta diversity at day 60, and it came from recipient T cells and thymic progenitors that survived.

The clonotype was recovered from a child aged 2 to 10 with inherited bone marrow failure, due to receive a stem cell transplant. The V gene is TRBV29-1, the J gene TRBJ1-5; D is unclear. This sample comprised PBMCs, obtained before TCRalphabeta/CD19-depleted stem cell transplant. The CDR3 reads CSVAFRGDTNQPQHF. CDR3 coding DNA: TGCAGCGTTGCGTTTCGAGGAGATACCAATCAGCCCCAGCATTTT.